This passage covers 31 T cell receptor beta chains from one sample sequenced in a study of T-cell reconstitution after alpha-beta-depleted transplantation in children. The library targeted TCRbeta and was prepared with unique molecular identifiers. TCRdb processed the PCR reads anew with MiXCR; each CDR3 protein has one entry. The profile shows a few hundred thousand distinct CDR3 sequences, roughly 17% of them singletons. Material: PBMCs, mostly from graft donor cells, obtained 360 days after TCRalphabeta/CD19-depleted stem cell transplant. These receptors were collected from a boy in the first two years of life who had a stem cell transplant for Wiskott-Aldrich syndrome, so the T cells may come from the graft donor.

The gene calls are TRBV20-1 and TRBJ2-5, with unresolved D. Trimming stripped 7 bases from V and 0 bases from J, with 9 bases between. Germline CDR1 reads DFQATT; CDR2 reads SNEGSKA (reference sequence). CDR3 length: 12 amino acids. This chain's CDR3 is CSGQIYQETQYF. CDR3 DNA: TGCAGTGGTCAGATCTACCAAGAGACCCAGTACTTC.

This chain connects TRBV11-2 to TRBJ2-5; D possibly matches TRBD1 or TRBD2 (5 bases each). Germline CDR1 SGHAT, CDR2 FQNNGV. CDR3 length: 14 residues. The V and J ends lost 3 bases and 2 bases respectively, with 10 bases between them. The DNA for the CDR3 is TGTGCCAGCAGCTTCCGGGACCCTCAAGAGACCCAGTACTTC. It codes for CASSFRDPQETQYF.

At least ten counts were recorded for this clonotype. The chain couples TRBV20-1 to TRBJ2-7, with a tentative D call TRBD2 (6 bases). CDR1 and CDR2 (germline): DFQATT, SNEGSKA (reference sequence). Trimming left V 6 bases short and J 6 bases short, with 18 bases between. The CDR3 loop spans 13 amino acids. The CDR3 nucleotides read TGCAGTGCCGCCGGGATGGGACTCTCCGAGCAGTACTTC. Its translation: CSAAGMGLSEQYF.

This CDR3 is CASSLWEYNEQFF. The DNA for the CDR3 is TGCGCCAGCAGCTTGTGGGAATACAATGAGCAGTTCTTC. V gene TRBV5-1 combines with J gene TRBJ2-1; D is ambiguous. V was clipped by 1 base and J by 4 bases, with 6 bases between them. CDR1 and CDR2 from the germline V gene are SGHRS and YFSETQ. The CDR3 length is 13 residues. The variable domain in full, with the rest retrieved from reference TRBV5-1 and TRBJ2-1, is KAGVTQTPRYLIKTRGQQVTLSCSPISGHRSVSWYQQTPGQGLQFLFEYFSETQRNKGNFPGRFSGRQFSNSRSEMNVSTLELGDSALYLCASSLWEYNEQFFGPGTRLTVL.

The chain links TRBV11-2 to TRBJ2-2; 9 bases match TRBD1. The CDR3 length is 16 residues. V was clipped by 5 bases and J by 7 bases; unmatched bases: 11. Germline CDR1 and CDR2: SGHAT and FQNNGV. CDR3 coding DNA: TGTGCCAGCAGCACCTACAGGGGGCTTGGCCTCGGGGAGCTGTTTTTT. It is translated as CASSTYRGLGLGELFF.

The chain joins TRBV18 to TRBJ2-7, with D perhaps matching TRBD1 (6 bases). Germline CDR1 reads KGHSH; CDR2 reads LQKENI. The CDR3 is made up of 15 amino acids. Trimming removed 3 bases from V and 1 base from J, with 13 bases in between. In DNA form, the CDR3 reads TGTGCCAGCTCACCCGTCGGCAGGGGATCCTACGAGCAGTACTTC. This gives the protein CASSPVGRGSYEQYF.

This clonotype was counted a few times. V gene TRBV28 combines with J gene TRBJ2-7; D is tentatively TRBD1 or TRBD2 (5 bases each). Germline CDR1 reads MDHEN; CDR2 reads SYDVKM. CDR3 length equals 13 residues. The V and J ends lost 5 bases and 2 bases respectively, with 10 bases between them. The DNA for the CDR3 is TGTGCCAGCAGTGGTCCGGGGCCCTACGAGCAGTACTTC. Amino acids: CASSGPGPYEQYF. Drawing the rest from reference TRBV28 and TRBJ2-7, the complete variable domain is DVKVTQSSRYLVKRTGEKVFLECVQDMDHENMFWYRQDPGLGLRLIYFSYDVKMKEKGDIPEGYSVSREKKERFSLILESASTNQTSMYLCASSGPGPYEQYFGPGTRLTVT.

In this sample, this clonotype turned up a few times. The CDR3 DNA sequence: TGTGCCACCCAGGACAGGGGGGCCACCGGGGAGCTGTTTTTT. As protein: CATQDRGATGELFF. The gene calls are TRBV24-1 and TRBJ2-2; 10 nucleotides align to TRBD1. Per germline, CDR1 KGHDR and CDR2 SFDVKD. CDR3 length equals 14 residues. The J segment lost 4 bases and the V segment lost 9 bases, leaving 4 bases of the junction unmatched.

The chain uses TRBV10-3 and TRBJ2-5; 10 bases are a match to TRBD2. The end of the DNA is better explained by TRBJ2-7, so the J call may be wrong. CDR1 ENHRY and CDR2 SYGVKD come from the germline V gene. This CDR3 is 17 amino acids long. The CDR3 DNA reads as TGTGCCATCAGTGAGTCTTCCCTAGCGGGGGTATCTTACGAGCAGTACTTC. Residues: CAISESSLAGVSYEQYF.

This clonotype came up a few times. The genes are TRBV4-1 and TRBJ2-3; no clear D gene. Germline values: CDR1 MGHRA, CDR2 YSYEKL. The CDR3 totals 16 residues. Trimming pared 1 base from V and 6 bases from J, leaving 17 bases between. CDR3 coding DNA: TGCGCCAGCAGCCAAGTTGGCGGCCCCACCCCCGATACGCAGTATTTT. Translated, it gives CASSQVGGPTPDTQYF.

The chain is built from TRBV5-1 and TRBJ1-1; 10 nucleotides line up with TRBD1. This CDR3 is 15 amino acids long. Germline V CDR1 and CDR2: SGHRS, YFSETQ. V lost 4 bases and J lost 4; bases outside the gene matches: 7. The CDR3 nucleotides are TGCGCCAGCAGCAAGGACAGGGGGTGGGGCACTGAAGCTTTCTTT. Its protein is CASSKDRGWGTEAFF.

This clonotype has a count of ten or more. The rearrangement uses TRBV24-1 and TRBJ2-1, with 10 nucleotides matching TRBD2. Germline loops: CDR1 KGHDR, CDR2 SFDVKD. V lost 1 base and J lost 6; bases outside the gene matches: 5. The CDR3 contains 16 residues. The CDR3 nucleotides read TGTGCCACCAGTGATTTTAGACTAGCGGGTAGCAATGAGCAGTTCTTC. As protein: CATSDFRLAGSNEQFF.

This clonotype turned up a few times. This chain connects TRBV29-1 to TRBJ1-1; D ambiguous. The CDR3 loop spans 13 amino acids. V was shortened by 4 bases and J by 0 bases, with 9 bases between the two germline ends. CDR1 is SQVTM, CDR2 ANQGSEA, per germline. The CDR3 DNA reads TGCAGCGTTGTAAGGCTCATGAACACTGAAGCTTTCTTT. Amino acids: CSVVRLMNTEAFF.

This clonotype was observed a handful of times. This sequence joins TRBV6-1 and TRBJ2-7; D is perhaps TRBD1 (5 bases). This CDR3 is built from 15 residues. V was shortened by 6 bases and J by 2 bases, with 17 bases between the two germline ends. The germline V gene has CDR1 MNHNS and CDR2 SASEGT. CDR3 DNA sequence: TGTGCCAGCAGCCGAAGACAGCCCCTAACCTACGAGCAGTACTTC. This encodes CASSRRQPLTYEQYF.

The chain has TRBV6-2 or TRBV6-3 and TRBJ2-2; 8 positions match TRBD2. V shed 2 bases and J 3 bases; nucleotides not matched to a gene: 2. The CDR3 totals 15 residues. Germline V CDR1 and CDR2: MNHEY, SVGEGT. The CDR3 is CASSYLSGDTGELFF. CDR3 DNA: TGTGCCAGCAGTTACCTTAGCGGGGACACCGGGGAGCTGTTTTTT.

V usage is TRBV12-3 or TRBV12-4 and J usage is TRBJ1-1; D unresolved. The V and J ends lost 3 bases and 10 bases respectively, with 9 bases between them. This CDR3 spans 11 amino acids. The CDR3 region has the DNA TGTGCCAGCAGTTTGGGGTCCGGAGCTTTCTTT. Translated: CASSLGSGAFF.

This clonotype was recorded a few times. The V call is TRBV5-1, the J call TRBJ2-3; TRBD2 aligns across 12 bases. The CDR3 sequence is 18 residues long. V trimming: 1 base; J trimming: 6 bases; junction bases outside the gene matches: 12. Germline values: CDR1 SGHRS, CDR2 YFSETQ. The CDR3 loop is CASSLWDTGLAGMDTQYF. CDR3 bases: TGCGCCAGCAGCTTGTGGGACACGGGACTAGCGGGTATGGATACGCAGTATTTT.

This clonotype was seen only a few times. V is TRBV12-3 or TRBV12-4 and J is TRBJ1-6; D remains ambiguous. Trimming shortened V by 2 bases and J by 8 bases, and 10 bases separated the two germline ends. The CDR3 has 14 amino acids. CDR3 DNA sequence: TGTGCCAGCAGTTTACGGGGTGCAGATTCACCCCTCCACTTT. It yields the protein CASSLRGADSPLHF.

This chain connects TRBV27 to TRBJ2-5, with 9 bases that match TRBD2. The V gene's germline CDR1 is MNHEY and CDR2 SMNVEV (reference sequence). The CDR3 covers 16 residues. Trimming took 5 bases from V and 6 from J; bases not matched to a gene: 13. CDR3 protein: CASSSLPFGLAKTQYF. The CDR3 nucleotides read TGTGCCAGCAGTAGTTTACCATTCGGACTAGCGAAGACCCAGTACTTC.

The chain carries TRBV24-1 and TRBJ2-7; tentatively, D is TRBD1 or TRBD2 (5 bases each). The CDR3 sequence is 14 residues long. V was clipped by 3 bases and J by 3 bases, with 11 bases between them. Per germline, CDR1 KGHDR and CDR2 SFDVKD. The CDR3, as DNA: TGTGCCACCAGTGATACGGGACGGTTCTACGAGCAGTACTTC. Translating gives CATSDTGRFYEQYF.

The chain combines TRBV7-9 with TRBJ1-5; D unclear. V was trimmed by 5 bases and J by 5 bases, leaving 7 bases between them. The CDR3 contains 12 residues. Per the germline V gene, CDR1 is SEHNR and CDR2 is FQNEAQ (reference sequence). Here the CDR3 DNA reads TGTGCCAGCAGCGGGATGTATCAGCCCCAGCATTTT. This encodes CASSGMYQPQHF.

This clonotype was observed a few times. The rearrangement links TRBV12-3 or TRBV12-4 to TRBJ2-3; D remains ambiguous. Trimming shortened V by 3 bases and J by 5 bases, and 15 bases separated the two germline ends. The CDR3 consists of 15 residues. CDR3 loop: CASSFWSVSVDTQYF. The CDR3, as DNA: TGTGCCAGCAGTTTTTGGAGTGTTTCCGTAGATACGCAGTATTTT.

This clonotype was seen a handful of times. The V call is TRBV2, the J call TRBJ2-1; 9 bases are shared with TRBD2. This CDR3 is 13 amino acids long. Germline trimming cut 7 bases from V and 9 bases from J; bases unmatched to any gene: 7. Germline lookup yields CDR1 SNHLY and CDR2 FYNNEI. The CDR3 nucleotides read TGTGCCAGCACACGCGGGAGGGCCCTTGAGCAGTTCTTC. Translated: CASTRGRALEQFF.

This clonotype was found a few times. The chain joins TRBV6-5 to TRBJ2-2; no clear D gene. Germline values: CDR1 MNHEY, CDR2 SVGAGI. The CDR3 sequence is 15 residues long. Trimming stripped 2 bases from V and 0 bases from J, with 7 bases between. CDR3 nucleotide sequence: TGTGCCAGCAGTTACGGGGTGCCGAACACCGGGGAGCTGTTTTTT. Translation gives CASSYGVPNTGELFF.

J is TRBJ2-5 and V is TRBV5-1; the D gene is possibly TRBD1 (6 bases). Germline CDR1 and CDR2: SGHRS and YFSETQ. The CDR3 totals 14 residues. Trimming stripped 2 bases from V and 1 base from J, with 9 bases between. CDR3 DNA sequence: TGCGCCAGCAGCTTAGGACAGTTCCAAGAGACCCAGTACTTC. Amino acid sequence: CASSLGQFQETQYF. The entire variable domain, with the rest obtained from reference TRBV5-1 and TRBJ2-5, is as follows: KAGVTQTPRYLIKTRGQQVTLSCSPISGHRSVSWYQQTPGQGLQFLFEYFSETQRNKGNFPGRFSGRQFSNSRSEMNVSTLELGDSALYLCASSLGQFQETQYFGPGTRLLVL.

The chain links TRBV15 to TRBJ2-3; D gene uncertain. CDR1 and CDR2 from the germline V gene are LNHNV and YYDKDF (reference sequence). The CDR3 extends over 14 amino acids. Deletions cut 9 bases from V and 0 bases from J, with 13 bases between. CDR3 sequence: CATRTRTSTDTQYF. CDR3 DNA sequence: TGTGCCACGCGGACCAGAACTAGCACAGATACGCAGTATTTT.

This clonotype came up many times. The rearrangement links TRBV5-1 to TRBJ2-7; tentatively, D is TRBD1 (6 bases). The V gene's germline CDR1 is SGHRS and CDR2 YFSETQ. The CDR3 extends over 16 amino acids. V lost 0 bases to trimming and J lost 2 bases, with 15 bases between them. The CDR3 sequence is CASSLAPRGGPYEQYF. In DNA, the CDR3 is TGCGCCAGCAGCTTGGCCCCACGAGGGGGTCCCTACGAGCAGTACTTC. The full variable domain, completed using reference TRBV5-1 and TRBJ2-7, is KAGVTQTPRYLIKTRGQQVTLSCSPISGHRSVSWYQQTPGQGLQFLFEYFSETQRNKGNFPGRFSGRQFSNSRSEMNVSTLELGDSALYLCASSLAPRGGPYEQYFGPGTRLTVT.

V and J are TRBV4-3 and TRBJ1-1; 7 positions match TRBD1. CDR3 size: 14 residues. Germline loops: CDR1 LGHNA, CDR2 YSLEER. Germline trimming cut 2 bases from V and 2 bases from J; bases unmatched to any gene: 2. CDR3 in amino acids: CASSQHRGNTEAFF. DNA for the CDR3: TGCGCCAGCAGCCAACACAGGGGAAACACTGAAGCTTTCTTT.

The CDR3 loop is CASSPGVWALTYTEAFF. In DNA form, the CDR3 reads TGTGCCAGCAGCCCTGGGGTCTGGGCACTAACGTACACTGAAGCTTTCTTT. The chain carries TRBV7-2 and TRBJ1-1; D uncertain. From germline, CDR1 is SGHTA and CDR2 FQGNSA. Trimming took off 5 bases at V and 3 bases at J, with 22 bases between the two ends. The CDR3 spans 17 residues. Complete variable domain (other parts from reference TRBV7-2 and TRBJ1-1): GAGVSQSPSNKVTEKGKDVELRCDPISGHTALYWYRQSLGQGLEFLIYFQGNSAPDKSGLPSDRFSAERTGGSVSTLTIQRTQQEDSAVYLCASSPGVWALTYTEAFFGQGTRLTVV.

This clonotype was recorded a few times. The chain is built from TRBV27 and TRBJ2-3; a weak D match, TRBD2 (5 bases). The CDR3 contains 17 residues. Looked up from germline, CDR1 is MNHEY and CDR2 is SMNVEV (reference sequence). V dropped 3 bases and J dropped 4 bases, with 20 bases sitting between them. The CDR3 nucleotides read TGTGCCAGCAGTTTGAAACTAGTTCCCCTTCACTCAGATACGCAGTATTTT. Amino acids: CASSLKLVPLHSDTQYF.

J is TRBJ2-3 and V is TRBV24-1; D unclear. This CDR3 has 12 residues. CDR1 and CDR2 (germline): KGHDR, SFDVKD. Trimming left V 1 base short and J 5 bases short, with 3 bases between. The CDR3 DNA is TGTGCCACCAGTGATTTAGTAGATACGCAGTATTTT. Translation: CATSDLVDTQYF.